Described below is a single T cell receptor beta chain sequence and its context. The data originate from a study of shared T cell receptors in the human thymus. Produced via immunoSEQ multiplex PCR; TCRdb's table is partial and in-frame only. The table has hundreds of thousands of clones, about 89% seen once. This sample was also put to use in a study of human thymus T cells. That study adds: A high degree of thymic repertoire overlap among unrelated individuals was reported in related research.

Specimen: thymocytes. The sequence came from a boy in the first two years of life with a congenital heart defect.

The CDR3 spells CASSRDRETLSGNTIYF. CDR3 DNA sequence: TGTGCCAGCAGCAGGGACAGGGAAACGCTCTCTGGAAACACCATATATTTT. J is TRBJ1-3 and V is TRBV5-6, with TRBD1 identical over 9 bases. The CDR3 runs to 17 residues. Germline CDR1 SGHDT, CDR2 YYEEEE. J was trimmed by 0 bases and V by 4 bases; bases with no gene match: 8. Looking up the rest from reference TRBV5-6 and TRBJ1-3 gives the full variable domain: DAGVTQSPTHLIKTRGQQVTLRCSPKSGHDTVSWYQQALGQGPQFIFQYYEEEERQRGNFPDRFSGHQFPNYSSELNVNALLLGDSALYLCASSRDRETLSGNTIYFGEGSWLTVV.